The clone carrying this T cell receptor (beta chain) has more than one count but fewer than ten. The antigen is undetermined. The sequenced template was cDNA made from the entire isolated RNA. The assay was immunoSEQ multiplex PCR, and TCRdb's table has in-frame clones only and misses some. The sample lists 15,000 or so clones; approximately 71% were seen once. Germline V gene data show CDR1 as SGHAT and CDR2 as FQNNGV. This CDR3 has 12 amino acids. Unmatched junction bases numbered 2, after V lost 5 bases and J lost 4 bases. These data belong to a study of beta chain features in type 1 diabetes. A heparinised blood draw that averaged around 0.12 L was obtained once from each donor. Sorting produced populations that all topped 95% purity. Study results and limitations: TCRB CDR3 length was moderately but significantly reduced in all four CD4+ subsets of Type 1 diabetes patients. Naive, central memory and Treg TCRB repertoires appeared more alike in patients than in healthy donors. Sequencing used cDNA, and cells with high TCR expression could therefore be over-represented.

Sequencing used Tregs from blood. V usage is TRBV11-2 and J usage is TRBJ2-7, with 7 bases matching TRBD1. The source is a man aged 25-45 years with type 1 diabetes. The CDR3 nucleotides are TGTGCCAGCAGCCCGGGACAGTACGAGCAGTACTTC. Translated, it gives CASSPGQYEQYF.